This TCR beta chain was sequenced during a study of blood T cell repertoires in COVID-19. For the study at large: The analysed material was cDNA or gDNA that came from T cells, B-cell-depleted T cells, or PBMCs.

In the authors' workflow: Amplified reference gene primers provided the basis for estimating nucleated cell counts. Assay: immunoSEQ multiplex PCR; the TCRdb copy retains only in-frame clones and omits some. V, J and clone size derive from that table, while D and trimming were established from the DNA sequence. The repertoire consists of around 270,000 clones, with around nine tenths occurring once and the leading ten covering over 7.5%. This clone has just a few counts. The V and J ends lost 1 base and 7 bases, in that order; junction bases with no gene match: 4. The CDR3 spans 16 residues. In germline, CDR1 is SGHVS, CDR2 FNYEAQ.

The specimen sequenced was peripheral blood. The source is a man in his forties or fifties who had recovered from COVID-19. The chain is built from TRBV7-6 and TRBJ2-1; 13 bases fit TRBD2. The CDR3 sequence is CASSLGTSGSNNEQFF. In DNA, the CDR3 is TGTGCCAGCAGCTTAGGGACTAGCGGGAGTAATAATGAGCAGTTCTTC.